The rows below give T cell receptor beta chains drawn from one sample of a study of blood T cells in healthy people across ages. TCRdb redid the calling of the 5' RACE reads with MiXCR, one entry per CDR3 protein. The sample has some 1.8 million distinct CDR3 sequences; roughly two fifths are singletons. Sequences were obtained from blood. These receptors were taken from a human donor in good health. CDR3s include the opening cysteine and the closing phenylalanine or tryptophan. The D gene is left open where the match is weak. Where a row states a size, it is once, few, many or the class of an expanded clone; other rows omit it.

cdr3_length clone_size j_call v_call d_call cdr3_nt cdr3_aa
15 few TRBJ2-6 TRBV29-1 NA TGCAGCGTGAGAAGAGCTCACTCTGGGGCCAACGTCCTGACTTTC CSVRRAHSGANVLTF
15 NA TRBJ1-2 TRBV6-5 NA TGTGCCAGCAGTTACCGGGTAGAGGGGGTCTATGGCTACACCTTC CASSYRVEGVYGYTF
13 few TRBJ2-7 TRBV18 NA TGTGCCAGCTCCAACAGGGCCGGGTACGAGCAGTACTTC CASSNRAGYEQYF
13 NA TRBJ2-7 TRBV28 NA TGTGCCAGCAGTTTATTTCAGTCCCACGAGCAGTACTTC CASSLFQSHEQYF
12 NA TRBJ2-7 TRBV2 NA TGTGCCAGCAGTGACGGGCCCTACGAGCAGTACTTC CASSDGPYEQYF
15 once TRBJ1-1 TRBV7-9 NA TGTGCCAGCAGTCCCATTGGAGGATCAAACACTGAAGCTTTCTTT CASSPIGGSNTEAFF
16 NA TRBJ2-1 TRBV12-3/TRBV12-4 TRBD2 TGTGCCAGCAGTTTTGGGGCGGGGGGTGCCTACAATGAGCAGTTCTTC CASSFGAGGAYNEQFF
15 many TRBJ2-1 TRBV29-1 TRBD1 TGCAGCGTTCCAAAGACAGGGCAGTCCTACAATGAGCAGTTCTTC CSVPKTGQSYNEQFF
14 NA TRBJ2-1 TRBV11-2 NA TGTGCCAGCAGCTTATGGGGGGGGGCCAATGAGCAGTTCTTC CASSLWGGANEQFF
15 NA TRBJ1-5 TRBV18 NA TGTGCCAGCTCACCAGGGCAGGCCCCCTATCAGCTCCAGCATTTT CASSPGQAPYQLQHF
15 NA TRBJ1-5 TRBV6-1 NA TGTGCCAGCAGTGGATTACAGGGTAGCAATCAGCCCCAGCATTTT CASSGLQGSNQPQHF
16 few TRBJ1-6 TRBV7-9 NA TGTGCCAGCAGCACGGGGGGGGGCGCCTATAATTCACCCCTCCACTTT CASSTGGGAYNSPLHF
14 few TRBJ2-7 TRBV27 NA TGTGCCAGCAGTTTCACCGGGAGCCACTACGAGCAGTACTTC CASSFTGSHYEQYF
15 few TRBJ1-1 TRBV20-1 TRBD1 TGCAGTGCACCGGCGCCCGGACAGGGGGCCACTGAAGCTTTCTTT CSAPAPGQGATEAFF
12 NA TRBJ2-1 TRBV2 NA TGTGCCAGCAGTGTACAGGACAATGAGCAGTTCTTC CASSVQDNEQFF
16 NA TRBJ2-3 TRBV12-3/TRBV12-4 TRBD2 TGTGCCAGCACCACATGGAGGGGAGGGAGCACAGATATGCAGTATTTT CASTTWRGGSTDMQYF
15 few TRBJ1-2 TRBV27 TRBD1 TGTGCCAGCAGTCCAGGGACAGGACATCTCTATGGCTACACCTTC CASSPGTGHLYGYTF
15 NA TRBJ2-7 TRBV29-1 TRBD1 TGCAGCGTCCGTCCGGGGGGACAGGGGGCCTACGAGCAGTACTTC CSVRPGGQGAYEQYF
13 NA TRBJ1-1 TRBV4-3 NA TGCGCCAGCAGCCCCGGACGGGGAGTTGAAGCTTTCTTT CASSPGRGVEAFF
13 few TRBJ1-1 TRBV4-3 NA TGCGCCAGCAGCCGAGGTGGGGCGGCTGAAGCTTTCTTT CASSRGGAAEAFF
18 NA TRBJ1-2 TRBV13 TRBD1 TGTGCCAGCAGCTCGAAGCAACCGTTTCAGGGGGCGAACTATGGCTACACCTTC CASSSKQPFQGANYGYTF
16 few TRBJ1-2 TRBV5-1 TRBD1 TGCGCCAGCAGCTTGGAGGGACAGGGGGCTAACTATGGCTACACCTTC CASSLEGQGANYGYTF
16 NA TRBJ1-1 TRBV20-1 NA TGCAGTGCTAGAGATCAACGGACACCGTCCGCCACTGAAGCTTTCTTT CSARDQRTPSATEAFF
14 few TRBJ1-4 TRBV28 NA TGTGCCAGCAGCCCGGTAGGGGCTAATGAAAAACTGTTTTTT CASSPVGANEKLFF
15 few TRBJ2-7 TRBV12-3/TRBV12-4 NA TGTGCCAGCAGTTTAAGAAGCGGAAGCTCCTACGAGCAGTACTTC CASSLRSGSSYEQYF
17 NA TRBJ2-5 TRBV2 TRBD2 TGTGCCAGCAAAGCTAGCGGGGGCCGGGGCGGTTGGGAGACCCAGTACTTC CASKASGGRGGWETQYF
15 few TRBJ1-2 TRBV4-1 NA TGCGCCAGCAGCCAAGAAACAACCCAGGGCTATGGCTACACCTTC CASSQETTQGYGYTF
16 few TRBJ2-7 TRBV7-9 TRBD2 TGTGCCAGCAGCTTAGGACGGACTAGCGGATCCTACGAGCAGTACTTC CASSLGRTSGSYEQYF
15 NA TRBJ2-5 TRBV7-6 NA TGTGCCAGCAGCAGGGGGTCGGGGCGACGGGAGACCCAGTACTTC CASSRGSGRRETQYF
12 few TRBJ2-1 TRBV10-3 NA TGTGCCATCATAGGGCAGGACAATGAGCAGTTCTTC CAIIGQDNEQFF
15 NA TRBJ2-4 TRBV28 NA TGTGCCAGCAGTAGTCCCTCAATAGTCAAAAACATTCAGTACTTC CASSSPSIVKNIQYF
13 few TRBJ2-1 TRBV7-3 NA TGTGCCAGCAGCTTAACACTAGCTGGGGAGCAGTTCTTC CASSLTLAGEQFF
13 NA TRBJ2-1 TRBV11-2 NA TGTGCCAGCAGCATCACTAGAAACAATGAGCAGTTCTTC CASSITRNNEQFF
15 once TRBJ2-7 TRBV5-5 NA TGTGCCAGCAGCGCCGGGGGTCCGGCTCAGGGCGAGCAGTACTTC CASSAGGPAQGEQYF
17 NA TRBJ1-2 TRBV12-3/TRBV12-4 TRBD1 TGTGCCAGCAGCTTGAGGGACAGGGTAAAGAATAACTATGGCTACACCTTC CASSLRDRVKNNYGYTF
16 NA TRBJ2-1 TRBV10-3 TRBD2 TGTGCCATCGGGAGGGGCTCGGCGGCCTCCTACAATGAGCAGTTCTTC CAIGRGSAASYNEQFF
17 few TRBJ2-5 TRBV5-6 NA TGTGCCAGCATTGGTTCGGGGCCATCGGGACCCAAAGAGACCCAGTACTTC CASIGSGPSGPKETQYF
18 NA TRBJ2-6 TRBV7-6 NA TGTGCCAGCAGCATAGAGGGGGGCCGTAACGTTGGGGCCAACGTCCTGACTTTC CASSIEGGRNVGANVLTF
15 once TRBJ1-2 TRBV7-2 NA TGTGCCAGCAGCACATGGACCCACGCCCAGGGTGGCTACACCTTC CASSTWTHAQGGYTF
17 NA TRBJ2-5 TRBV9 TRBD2 TGTGCCAGCAGCTCCGGGGCTAGCGGGGGGGCGCAAGAGACCCAGTACTTC CASSSGASGGAQETQYF
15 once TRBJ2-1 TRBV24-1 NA TGTGCCACCAGTGATCCCCGGGGCCAAGGCAATGAGCAGTTCTTC CATSDPRGQGNEQFF
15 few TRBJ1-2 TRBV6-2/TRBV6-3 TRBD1 TGTGCCAGCAGATCGGGCGGACAGGGGCGAGGTGGCTACACCTTC CASRSGGQGRGGYTF